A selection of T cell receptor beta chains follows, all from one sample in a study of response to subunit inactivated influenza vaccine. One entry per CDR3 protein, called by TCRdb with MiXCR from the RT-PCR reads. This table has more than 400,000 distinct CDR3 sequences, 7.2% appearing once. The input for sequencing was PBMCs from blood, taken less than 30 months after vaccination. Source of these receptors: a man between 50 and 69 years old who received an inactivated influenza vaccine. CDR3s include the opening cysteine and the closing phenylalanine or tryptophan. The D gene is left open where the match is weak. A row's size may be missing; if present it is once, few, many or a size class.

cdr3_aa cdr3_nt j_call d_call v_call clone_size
CASNPDRGPYEQYF TGTGCCAGCAACCCTGACAGGGGTCCCTACGAGCAGTACTTC TRBJ2-7 TRBD1 TRBV6-1 few
CAISPPGVSYNEQFF TGTGCCATCTCCCCCCCGGGGGTATCTTACAATGAGCAGTTCTTC TRBJ2-1 - TRBV10-3 -
CASSLYRGSSYEQYF TGCGCCAGCAGCCTCTACAGGGGGTCTTCCTACGAGCAGTACTTC TRBJ2-7 TRBD1 TRBV4-3 few
CASSLGLGSINF TGTGCCAGCAGTTTGGGGCTAGGTTCCATTAATTTT TRBJ2-3 - TRBV12-3/TRBV12-4 few
CATSESGGSTDTQYF TGTGCCACCAGTGAGTCAGGGGGGAGCACAGATACGCAGTATTTT TRBJ2-3 - TRBV24-1 -
CASSLTSGMQETQYF TGCGCCAGCAGCTTGACTAGCGGGATGCAAGAGACCCAGTACTTC TRBJ2-5 TRBD2 TRBV5-1 -
CASSRGPVGTTQYF TGTGCCAGCAGCCGAGGACCCGTAGGGACTACGCAGTATTTT TRBJ2-3 - TRBV7-7 -
CAARASHEQYF TGTGCCGCCAGGGCGTCTCACGAGCAGTACTTC TRBJ2-7 - TRBV10-3 many
CASSLGTGANEQYF TGTGCCAGCAGTTTAGGCACAGGAGCGAACGAGCAGTACTTC TRBJ2-7 - TRBV27 many
CASREQSGGTQYF TGTGCCAGCAGAGAACAGAGCGGGGGGACGCAGTATTTT TRBJ2-3 TRBD2 TRBV12-3/TRBV12-4 many
CASSIYQGASVETQYF TGCGCCAGCAGCATATATCAGGGGGCTTCAGTGGAGACCCAGTACTTC TRBJ2-5 TRBD1 TRBV5-1 -
CASSPRLAGHLGQYF TGTGCCAGCAGCCCCCGACTAGCGGGCCACTTAGGGCAGTACTTC TRBJ2-7 TRBD2 TRBV7-2 many
CASSSGAGRNQPQHF TGCGCCAGCAGCAGCGGGGCAGGTCGCAATCAGCCCCAGCATTTT TRBJ1-5 - TRBV4-3 -
CSARVDLDSNEKLFF TGCAGTGCTAGAGTCGACCTGGATTCGAATGAAAAACTGTTTTTT TRBJ1-4 - TRBV20-1 many
CSINTEAFF TGCAGTATCAACACTGAAGCTTTCTTT TRBJ1-1 - TRBV20-1 -
CSAVTNYGYTF TGCAGTGCGGTCACTAATTATGGCTACACCTTC TRBJ1-2 - TRBV20-1 -
CASSQDFDREETQYF TGTGCCAGCAGCCAAGATTTCGACCGGGAGGAGACCCAGTACTTC TRBJ2-5 - TRBV4-2 few
CATSELAGTYNEQFF TGTGCCACCAGTGAGTTAGCGGGGACCTACAATGAGCAGTTCTTC TRBJ2-1 TRBD2 TRBV24-1 few
CASSLSGTVGETQYF TGTGCCAGCAGTTTATCCGGGACAGTAGGAGAGACCCAGTACTTC TRBJ2-5 TRBD1 TRBV28 many
CASSLVGSSGNTIYF TGTGCCAGCAGCTTAGTGGGGAGTTCTGGAAACACCATATATTTT TRBJ1-3 - TRBV7-2 many
CASSLIVGSTDTQYF TGTGCCAGCAGCTTAATCGTGGGGAGCACAGATACGCAGTATTTT TRBJ2-3 - TRBV7-2 few
CASSTRGVPLTDTQYF TGTGCCAGCAGCACCCGAGGGGTCCCGCTTACAGATACGCAGTATTTT TRBJ2-3 - TRBV9 many
CATSDPTHGRDLYNEQFF TGTGCCACCAGTGACCCAACCCACGGGCGGGATCTTTACAATGAGCAGTTCTTC TRBJ2-1 - TRBV24-1 -
CATSRGPDAMEKLFF TGTGCCACCAGCAGAGGTCCGGACGCCATGGAAAAACTGTTTTTT TRBJ1-4 - TRBV15 -
CASSRSHGELFF TGCGCCAGCAGCCGATCACACGGGGAGCTGTTTTTT TRBJ2-2 - TRBV4-1 -
CASSLARFVHEQFF TGTGCCAGCAGCTTAGCGAGGTTCGTCCATGAGCAGTTCTTC TRBJ2-1 - TRBV7-9 few
CAWSVYRWQPTNTGELFF TGTGCCTGGAGTGTCTATCGATGGCAGCCCACGAACACCGGGGAGCTGTTTTTT TRBJ2-2 - TRBV30 -
CSARGSGTTLFSQFF TGCAGTGCTAGGGGATCCGGGACAACCCTATTTTCGCAGTTCTTC TRBJ2-1 - TRBV20-1 many
CASGRQGVSYNEQFF TGTGCCAGCGGAAGACAGGGGGTATCCTACAATGAGCAGTTCTTC TRBJ2-1 TRBD1 TRBV6-1 few
CASSYSGTSGRGLETQYF TGTGCCAGCAGCTACTCCGGGACTAGCGGGAGAGGGTTAGAGACCCAGTACTTC TRBJ2-5 TRBD2 TRBV3-1 few
CASSDMGGLLYGQYF TGTGCCAGCAGTGATATGGGAGGCTTGCTTTACGGGCAGTACTTC TRBJ2-7 - TRBV2 -
CASSLELAGLSDTQYF TGTGCCAGCAGCTTGGAACTAGCGGGGCTGTCGGATACGCAGTATTTT TRBJ2-3 TRBD2 TRBV5-6 few
CASSPLPGGARETQYF TGTGCCAGCAGCCCTCTCCCGGGGGGGGCCCGTGAGACCCAGTACTTC TRBJ2-5 TRBD2 TRBV7-9 -
CASSVDGSESYEQYF TGTGCCAGCAGCGTAGACGGGAGTGAATCCTACGAGCAGTACTTC TRBJ2-7 - TRBV9 -
CASSLEDSETDTQYF TGTGCCAGCAGCTTAGAGGACTCCGAAACAGATACGCAGTATTTT TRBJ2-3 - TRBV11-2 -
CASISHRGTSNQPQHF TGTGCCAGCATCAGTCACAGGGGAACGAGCAATCAGCCCCAGCATTTT TRBJ1-5 TRBD1 TRBV6-1 many
CSARVRSGGNTEAFF TGCAGTGCTAGAGTCAGATCCGGGGGAAACACTGAAGCTTTCTTT TRBJ1-1 - TRBV20-1 many
CASMGRPSSTDTQYF TGTGCCAGCATGGGGAGGCCCTCTAGCACAGATACGCAGTATTTT TRBJ2-3 - TRBV12-3/TRBV12-4 -
CASSLGGFQETQYF TGTGCCAGCAGCCTCGGGGGTTTCCAAGAGACCCAGTACTTC TRBJ2-5 - TRBV4-2 many
CAWSVGGTNEKLFF TGTGCCTGGAGTGTAGGTGGAACTAATGAAAAACTGTTTTTT TRBJ1-4 - TRBV30 -
CASSSNARWVSYNEQFF TGTGCCAGCAGCTCCAACGCCCGATGGGTCTCCTACAATGAGCAGTTCTTC TRBJ2-1 - TRBV7-9 many